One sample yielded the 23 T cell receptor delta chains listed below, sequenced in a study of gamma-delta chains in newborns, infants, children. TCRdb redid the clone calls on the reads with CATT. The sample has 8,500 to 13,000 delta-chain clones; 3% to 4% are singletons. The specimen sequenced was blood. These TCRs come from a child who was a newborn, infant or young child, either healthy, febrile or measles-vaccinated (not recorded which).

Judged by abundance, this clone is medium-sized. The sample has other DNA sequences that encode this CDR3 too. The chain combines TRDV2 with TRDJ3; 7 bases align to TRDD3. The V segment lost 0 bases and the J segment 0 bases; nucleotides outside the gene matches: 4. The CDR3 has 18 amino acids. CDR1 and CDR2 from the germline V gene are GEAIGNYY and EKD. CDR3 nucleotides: TGTGCCTGTGACACCGGGGGATGGAGCTCCTGGGACACCCGACAGATGTTTTTC. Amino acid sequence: CACDTGGWSSWDTRQMFF.

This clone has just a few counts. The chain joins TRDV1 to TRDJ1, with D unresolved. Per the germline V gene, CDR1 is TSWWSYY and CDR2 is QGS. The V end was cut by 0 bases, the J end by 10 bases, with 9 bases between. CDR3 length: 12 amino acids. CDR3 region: CALGELPLRLIF. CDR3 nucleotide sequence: TGTGCTCTTGGGGAACTCCCCCTTAGACTCATCTTT.

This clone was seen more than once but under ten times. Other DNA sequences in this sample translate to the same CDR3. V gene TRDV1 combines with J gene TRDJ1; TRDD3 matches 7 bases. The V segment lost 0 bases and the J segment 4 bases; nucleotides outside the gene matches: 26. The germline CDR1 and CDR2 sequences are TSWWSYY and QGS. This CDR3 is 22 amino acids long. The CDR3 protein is CALGELTLRVHRWGTQNDKLIF. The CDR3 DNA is TGTGCTCTTGGGGAACTCACCCTACGAGTCCATCGGTGGGGGACACAAAACGATAAACTCATCTTT.

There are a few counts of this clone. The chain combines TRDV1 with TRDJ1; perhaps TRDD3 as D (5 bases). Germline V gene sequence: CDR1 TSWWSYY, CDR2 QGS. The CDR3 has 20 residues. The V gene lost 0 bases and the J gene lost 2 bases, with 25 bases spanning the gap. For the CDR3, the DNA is TGTGCTCTTGGGGAACTCCCTCTTTCTTCACATCTGGGTGGGACCGATAAACTCATCTTT. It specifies CALGELPLSSHLGGTDKLIF.

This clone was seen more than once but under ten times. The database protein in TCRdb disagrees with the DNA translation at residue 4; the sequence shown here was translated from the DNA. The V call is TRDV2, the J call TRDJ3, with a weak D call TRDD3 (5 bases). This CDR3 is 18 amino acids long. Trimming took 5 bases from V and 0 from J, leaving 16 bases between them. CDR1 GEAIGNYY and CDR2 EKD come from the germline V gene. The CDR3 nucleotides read TGTGCCTGTGGCATTGTTGGGGAAAGCTCCTGGGACACCCGACAGATGTTTTTC. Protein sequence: CACGIVGESSWDTRQMFF.

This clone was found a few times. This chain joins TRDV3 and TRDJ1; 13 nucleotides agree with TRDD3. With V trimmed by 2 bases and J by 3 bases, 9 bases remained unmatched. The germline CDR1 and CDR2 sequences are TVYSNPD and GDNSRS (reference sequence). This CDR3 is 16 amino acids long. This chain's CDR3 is CAFDISTGGYADKLIF. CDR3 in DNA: TGTGCCTTTGATATCAGCACTGGGGGATACGCCGATAAACTCATCTTT.

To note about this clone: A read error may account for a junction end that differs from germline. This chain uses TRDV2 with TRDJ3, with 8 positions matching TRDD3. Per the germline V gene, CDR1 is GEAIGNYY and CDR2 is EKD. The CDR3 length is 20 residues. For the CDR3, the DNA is TGTGCCTGTGACCCCGGTACTGGGGGGTTTCTCCCCTGGGACACCCGGCAGATGTTTTTC. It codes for CACDPGTGGFLPWDTRQMFF.

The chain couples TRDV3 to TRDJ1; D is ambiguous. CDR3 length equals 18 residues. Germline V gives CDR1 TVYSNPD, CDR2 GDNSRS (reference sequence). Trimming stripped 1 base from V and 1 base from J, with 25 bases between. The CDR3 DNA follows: TGTGCCTTTACTCCTGCGGACGGGAGTACTCCGGCCACCGATAAACTCATCTTT. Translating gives CAFTPADGSTPATDKLIF.

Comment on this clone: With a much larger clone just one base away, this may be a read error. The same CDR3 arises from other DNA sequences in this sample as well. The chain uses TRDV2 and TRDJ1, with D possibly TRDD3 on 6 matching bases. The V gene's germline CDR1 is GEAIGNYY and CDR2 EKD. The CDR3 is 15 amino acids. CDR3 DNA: TGTGCCTGTGACACCGTTGGGGGGCAAACCGATAAGCTCATCTTT. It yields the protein CACDTVGGQTDKLIF.

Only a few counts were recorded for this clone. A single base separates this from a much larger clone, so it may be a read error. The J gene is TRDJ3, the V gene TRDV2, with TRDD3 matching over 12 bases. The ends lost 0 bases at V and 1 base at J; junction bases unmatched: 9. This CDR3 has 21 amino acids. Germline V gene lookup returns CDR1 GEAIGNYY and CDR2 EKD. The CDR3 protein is CACDTSELGDTRSWDTRQMFF. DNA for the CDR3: TGTGCCTGTGACACCAGTGAGCTGGGGGATACGCGTTCCTGGGACACCCGACAGATGTTTTTC.

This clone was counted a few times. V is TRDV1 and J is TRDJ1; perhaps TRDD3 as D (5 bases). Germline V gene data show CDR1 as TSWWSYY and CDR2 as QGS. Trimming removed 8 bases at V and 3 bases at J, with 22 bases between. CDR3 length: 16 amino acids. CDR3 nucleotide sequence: TGTGCTCTTTTTACGGGGGGGGTCGTGGTTGCCGATAAACTCATCTTT. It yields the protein CALFTGGVVVADKLIF.

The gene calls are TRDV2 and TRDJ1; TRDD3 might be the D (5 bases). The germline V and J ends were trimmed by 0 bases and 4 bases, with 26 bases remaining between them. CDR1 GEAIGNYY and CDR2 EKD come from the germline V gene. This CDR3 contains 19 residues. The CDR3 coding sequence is TGTGCCTGTGACACCGTCGGGGTCCAAGTACTGGCCTCGAACGATAAACTCATCTTT. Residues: CACDTVGVQVLASNDKLIF.

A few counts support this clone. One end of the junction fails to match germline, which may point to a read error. This CDR3 is CALGELVLTPWGLRVSCDKPIF. DNA of the CDR3: TGTGCTCTTGGGGAACTAGTCCTCACCCCATGGGGGCTCCGAGTAAGTTGCGATAAACCCATCTTT. This chain connects TRDV1 to TRDJ1, with D possibly TRDD3 on 6 matching bases. Germline-derived CDR1 and CDR2 are TSWWSYY and QGS. This CDR3 contains 22 residues.

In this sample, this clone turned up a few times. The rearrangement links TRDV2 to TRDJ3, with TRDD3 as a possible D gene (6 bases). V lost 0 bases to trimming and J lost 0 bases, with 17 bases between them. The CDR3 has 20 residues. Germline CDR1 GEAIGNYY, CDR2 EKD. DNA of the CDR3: TGTGCCTGTGACACCGGGGATGGGGAAACGGGCTCCTGGGACACCCGACAGATGTTTTTC. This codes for CACDTGDGETGSWDTRQMFF.

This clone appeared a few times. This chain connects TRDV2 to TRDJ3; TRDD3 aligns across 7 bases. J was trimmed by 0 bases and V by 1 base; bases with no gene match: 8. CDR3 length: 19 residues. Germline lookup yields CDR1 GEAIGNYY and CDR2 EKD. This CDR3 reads CACDTLLGKSSWDTRQMFF. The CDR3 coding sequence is TGTGCCTGTGACACTCTACTGGGGAAAAGCTCCTGGGACACCCGACAGATGTTTTTC.

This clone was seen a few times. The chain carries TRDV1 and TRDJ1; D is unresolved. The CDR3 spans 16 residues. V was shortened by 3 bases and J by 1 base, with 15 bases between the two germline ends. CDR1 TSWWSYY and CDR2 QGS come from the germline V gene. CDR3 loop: CALGDPLYLVTDKLIF. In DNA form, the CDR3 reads TGTGCTCTTGGGGATCCTCTATACCTGGTCACCGATAAACTCATCTTT.

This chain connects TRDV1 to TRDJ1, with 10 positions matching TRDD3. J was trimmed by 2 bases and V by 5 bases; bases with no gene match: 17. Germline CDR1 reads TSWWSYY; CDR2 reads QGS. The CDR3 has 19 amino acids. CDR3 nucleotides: TGTGCTCTTGGGAAGGAGGAAGTACTGGGGGATTGGATGACCGATAAACTCATCTTT. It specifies CALGKEEVLGDWMTDKLIF.

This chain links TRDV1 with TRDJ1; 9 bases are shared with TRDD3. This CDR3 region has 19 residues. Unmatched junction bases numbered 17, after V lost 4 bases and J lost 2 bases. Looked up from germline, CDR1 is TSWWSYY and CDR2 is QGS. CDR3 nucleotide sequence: TGTGCTCTTGGGGTCGGCCTACGCTTACTGGGGGACGGGACCGATAAACTCATCTTT. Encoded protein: CALGVGLRLLGDGTDKLIF.

The CDR3 DNA reads TGTGCTCTTGAAAGATCCGACTGGGGCCACGGGGTCACCGATAAACTCATCTTT. Translated, it gives CALERSDWGHGVTDKLIF. The J gene is TRDJ1; the V gene was not called; the DNA was not compared with TRDD3, the D call given in the table. The CDR3 is made up of 18 amino acids.

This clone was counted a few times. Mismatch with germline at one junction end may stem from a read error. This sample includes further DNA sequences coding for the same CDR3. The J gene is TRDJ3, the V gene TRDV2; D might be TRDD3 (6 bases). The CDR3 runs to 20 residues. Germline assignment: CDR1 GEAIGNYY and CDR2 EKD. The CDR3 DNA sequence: TGCGCCTGTGACTCCCCGGGAGCTGGGGACTCCTCCTGGGACACCCGACAGATGTTTTTC. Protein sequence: CACDSPGAGDSSWDTRQMFF.

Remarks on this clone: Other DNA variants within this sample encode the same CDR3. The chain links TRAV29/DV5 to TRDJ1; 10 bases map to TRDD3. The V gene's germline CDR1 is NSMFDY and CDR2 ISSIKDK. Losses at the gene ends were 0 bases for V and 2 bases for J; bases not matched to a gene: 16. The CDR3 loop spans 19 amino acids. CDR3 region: CAASAGDYRGIRGTDKLIF. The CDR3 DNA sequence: TGTGCAGCAAGCGCAGGGGACTATCGGGGGATACGTGGAACCGATAAACTCATCTTT.

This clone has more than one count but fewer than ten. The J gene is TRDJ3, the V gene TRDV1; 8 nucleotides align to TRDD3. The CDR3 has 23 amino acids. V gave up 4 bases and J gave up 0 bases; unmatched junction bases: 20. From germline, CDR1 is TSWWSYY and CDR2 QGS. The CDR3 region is CALGVHEQTLGEIRSWDTRQMFF. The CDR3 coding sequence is TGTGCTCTTGGGGTTCATGAGCAAACGCTGGGGGAAATTCGCTCCTGGGACACCCGACAGATGTTTTTC.

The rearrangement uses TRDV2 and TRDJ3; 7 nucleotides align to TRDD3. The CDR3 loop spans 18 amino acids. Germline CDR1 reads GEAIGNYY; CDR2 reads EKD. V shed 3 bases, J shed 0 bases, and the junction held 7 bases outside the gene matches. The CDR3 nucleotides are TGTGCCTGTGACCGGGTTGGGGATAGCTCCTGGGACACCCGACAGATGTTTTTC. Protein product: CACDRVGDSSWDTRQMFF.